The 17 T cell receptor beta chains reported below all come from one sample, sequenced in a study of radiotherapy plus CTLA-4 blockade in lung cancer. TCRdb's copy holds only in-frame clones and misses some; the assay was immunoSEQ multiplex PCR. The sample carries 50,000 to 65,000 clones, about 80% recorded once. The material sequenced was peripheral blood, taken from a patient treated with radiotherapy plus ipilimumab. The receptors derive from a human donor with non-small cell lung cancer who had a partial response to radiotherapy plus ipilimumab.

V and J are TRBV2 and TRBJ2-7; D possibly corresponds to TRBD2 (7 bases). CDR3 size: 13 residues. The germline V gene has CDR1 SNHLY and CDR2 FYNNEI. The V end was cut by 3 bases, the J end by 4 bases, with 10 bases between. This CDR3 reads CASSEGGPYEQYF. DNA of the CDR3: TGTGCCAGCAGTGAGGGGGGGCCTTACGAGCAGTACTTC.

The rearrangement links TRBV11-3 to TRBJ2-3, with 9 bases fitting TRBD2. CDR3 length: 15 residues. J lost 2 bases, V lost 5 bases, and 5 bases had no gene match. The germline gives CDR1 SGHNT, CDR2 YENEEA. The CDR3 DNA follows: TGTGCCAGCAGCGCGGGAGGGGGCCCCACAGATACGCAGTATTTT. It yields the protein CASSAGGGPTDTQYF.

For this clone: One end of the junction varies from germline; a read error may be responsible. This chain's CDR3 is CASSLSPAGPIGGRPYEQYF. The CDR3 DNA follows: TGTGCCAGCAGCTTATCCCCCGCTGGACCCATAGGGGGCCGTCCCTACGAGCAGTACTTC. The chain uses TRBV28 and TRBJ2-7, with 7 bases fitting TRBD1. This CDR3 comprises 20 residues. Germline V CDR1 and CDR2: MDHEN, SYDVKM.

The chain's CDR3 is CATGQGAGNTIYF. As DNA, the CDR3 is TGTGCCACGGGACAGGGGGCTGGAAACACCATATATTTT. The chain is built from TRBV19 and TRBJ1-3; TRBD1 aligns across 11 bases. The V gene end was trimmed by 10 bases and the J gene end by 2 bases; junction bases not matched to a gene: 1. Germline assignment: CDR1 LNHDA and CDR2 SQIVND (reference sequence). This CDR3 spans 13 amino acids.

V and J are TRBV6-1 and TRBJ2-3; 13 positions match TRBD2. The CDR3 consists of 16 residues. Germline assignment: CDR1 MNHNS and CDR2 SASEGT. The junction had 6 bases not matched to a gene; V was cut back by 4 bases and J by 5 bases. CDR3 residues: CASSARTSGGIDTQYF. CDR3 in DNA: TGTGCCAGCAGTGCTCGGACTAGCGGGGGTATAGATACGCAGTATTTT.

The rearrangement links TRBV19 to TRBJ2-3, with TRBD1 matching 7 bases. V gave up 6 bases and J gave up 2 bases; unmatched junction bases: 14. From germline, CDR1 is LNHDA and CDR2 SQIVND (reference sequence). The CDR3 runs to 17 residues. The CDR3 sequence is CASSLGQQVSFTDTQYF. The CDR3 region has the DNA TGTGCCAGTAGCTTGGGACAGCAAGTATCCTTCACAGATACGCAGTATTTT.

J is TRBJ2-5 and V is TRBV5-4; 10 nucleotides align to TRBD1. The J call may not be correct, given that the DNA end is closer to TRBJ2-7. Germline CDR1 reads SGHNT; CDR2 reads YYREEE (reference sequence). The CDR3 is 15 residues long. The DNA of the CDR3 is TGTGCCAGCAGCACTAAGACAGGGGGCACATACGAGCAGTACTTC. It codes for CASSTKTGGTYEQYF.

This chain joins TRBV7-2 and TRBJ2-1, with D maybe TRBD1 (6 bases). Germline V gene sequence: CDR1 SGHTA, CDR2 FQGNSA. The CDR3 totals 16 residues. V dropped 2 bases and J dropped 8 bases, with 19 bases sitting between them. The CDR3 protein is CASSLRGQSLVYEQFF. CDR3 in DNA: TGTGCCAGCAGCTTACGCGGACAGAGTTTAGTCTATGAGCAGTTCTTC.

This clone was picked up one time. Mismatch with germline at one junction end may stem from a read error. The V call is TRBV28, the J call TRBJ1-1, with D hard to call. The CDR3 is 13 residues long. The germline V gene has CDR1 MDHEN and CDR2 SYDVKM. The CDR3 nucleotides are TGTGCCAGCATTTTACCTGGCCACACTGAAGCTTTCTTT. Its protein is CASILPGHTEAFF. The full variable domain, completed using reference TRBV28 and TRBJ1-1, is DVKVTQSSRYLVKRTGEKVFLECVQDMDHENMFWYRQDPGLGLRLIYFSYDVKMKEKGDIPEGYSVSREKKERFSLILESASTNQTSMYLCASILPGHTEAFFGQGTRLTVV.

V and J are TRBV5-1 and TRBJ2-7, with D maybe TRBD1 (6 bases). Trimming removed 0 bases from V and 3 bases from J, with 16 bases in between. In germline, CDR1 is SGHRS, CDR2 YFSETQ. This CDR3 spans 16 amino acids. The CDR3 region is CASSLGGGSSIYEQYF. The CDR3 DNA reads as TGCGCCAGCAGCTTGGGTGGGGGCTCATCAATCTACGAGCAGTACTTC.

Here the CDR3 reads CASSPGQGINSPLHF. The DNA of the CDR3 is TGTGCCAGCTCACCGGGACAGGGGATTAATTCACCCCTCCACTTT. This sequence joins TRBV18 and TRBJ1-6; 10 bases are a match to TRBD1. The V gene end was trimmed by 3 bases and the J gene end by 6 bases; junction bases not matched to a gene: 2. This CDR3 spans 15 amino acids. Germline lookup yields CDR1 KGHSH and CDR2 LQKENI. The full variable domain, in which reference TRBV18 and TRBJ1-6 provide the parts outside the CDR3, is NAGVMQNPRHLVRRRGQEARLRCSPMKGHSHVYWYRQLPEEGLKFMVYLQKENIIDESGMPKERFSAEFPKEGPSILRIQQVVRGDSAAYFCASSPGQGINSPLHFGNGTRLTVT.

This clone occurred a few times. This chain uses TRBV7-2 with TRBJ2-7; 8 bases map to TRBD1. V lost 5 bases, J lost 0 bases, and 3 bases stayed unmatched. The CDR3 length is 14 residues. Germline CDR1 reads SGHTA; CDR2 reads FQGNSA. The CDR3 is CASSIDRGSYEQYF. The CDR3 DNA reads as TGTGCCAGCAGCATAGACAGGGGCTCCTACGAGCAGTACTTC.

The chain uses TRBV7-8 and TRBJ2-7, with 12 bases matching TRBD2. Unmatched junction bases numbered 10, after V lost 5 bases and J lost 2 bases. This CDR3 is built from 17 residues. CDR1 and CDR2 (germline): SGHVS, FQNEAQ. CDR3 loop: CASSISASGGGTYEQYF. DNA of the CDR3: TGTGCCAGCAGCATCTCGGCTAGCGGGGGGGGAACCTACGAGCAGTACTTC.

The V gene is TRBV19, the J gene TRBJ1-1; 7 bases line up with TRBD1. Germline CDR1 reads LNHDA; CDR2 reads SQIVND (reference sequence). The CDR3 loop spans 13 amino acids. Germline trimming cut 2 bases from V and 11 bases from J; bases unmatched to any gene: 8. The CDR3 reads CASSILGDSSAFF. The DNA for the CDR3 is TGTGCCAGTAGTATATTAGGGGACAGCTCGGCTTTCTTT.

The chain recombines TRBV29-1 with TRBJ2-7; 7 bases align to TRBD1. Trimming at V came to 4 bases and at J to 2 bases, leaving 5 bases not matched to a gene. The length of the CDR3 is 13 residues. Germline CDR1 and CDR2: SQVTM and ANQGSEA. The CDR3 region has the DNA TGCAGCGTTGCCGGACAGGCAACCTACGAGCAGTACTTC. It yields the protein CSVAGQATYEQYF.

The chain combines TRBV10-2 with TRBJ1-5; 8 bases are a match to TRBD1. CDR3 length equals 13 residues. Per the germline V gene, CDR1 is WSHSY and CDR2 is SAAADI. The ends lost 7 bases at V and 3 bases at J; junction bases unmatched: 2. CDR3 region: CASTDRDNQPQHF. The CDR3 DNA follows: TGCGCCAGCACGGACAGGGACAATCAGCCCCAGCATTTT.

As concerns this clone: Distinct nucleotide sequences in the sample also encode this CDR3. This chain connects TRBV28 to TRBJ1-5; D not certain. The CDR3 spans 15 residues. Trimming took 5 bases from V and 2 from J, leaving 13 bases between them. Germline loops: CDR1 MDHEN, CDR2 SYDVKM. CDR3 sequence: CASSLSLAGNQPQHF. As DNA, the CDR3 is TGTGCCAGCAGTCTGAGCTTGGCGGGCAATCAGCCCCAGCATTTT.